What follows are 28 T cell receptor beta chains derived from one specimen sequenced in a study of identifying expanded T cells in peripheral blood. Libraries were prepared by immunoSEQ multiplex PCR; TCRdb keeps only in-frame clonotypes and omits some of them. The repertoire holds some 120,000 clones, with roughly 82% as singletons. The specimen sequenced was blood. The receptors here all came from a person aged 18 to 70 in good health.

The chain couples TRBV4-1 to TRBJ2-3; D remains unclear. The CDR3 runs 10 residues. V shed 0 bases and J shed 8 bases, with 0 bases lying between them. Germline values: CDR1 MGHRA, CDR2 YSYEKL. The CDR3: CASSQDTQYF. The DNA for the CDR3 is TGCGCCAGCAGCCAAGATACGCAGTATTTT.

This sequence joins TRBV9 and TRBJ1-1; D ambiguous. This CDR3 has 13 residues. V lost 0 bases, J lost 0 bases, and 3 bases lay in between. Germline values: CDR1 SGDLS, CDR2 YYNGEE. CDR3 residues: CASSVEVNTEAFF. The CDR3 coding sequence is TGTGCCAGCAGCGTAGAGGTGAACACTGAAGCTTTCTTT.

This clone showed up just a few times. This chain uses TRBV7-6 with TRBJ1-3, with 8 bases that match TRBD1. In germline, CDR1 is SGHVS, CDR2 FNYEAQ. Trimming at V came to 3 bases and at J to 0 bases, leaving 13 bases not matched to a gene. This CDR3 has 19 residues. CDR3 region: CASSFNSGGRGGSGNTIYF. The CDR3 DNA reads TGTGCCAGCAGCTTTAACTCAGGGGGCAGGGGCGGCTCTGGAAACACCATATATTTT.

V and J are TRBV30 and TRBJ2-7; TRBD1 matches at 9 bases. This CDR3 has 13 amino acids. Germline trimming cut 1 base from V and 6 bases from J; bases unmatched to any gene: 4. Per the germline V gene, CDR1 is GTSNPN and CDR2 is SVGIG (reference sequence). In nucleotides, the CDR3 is TGTGCCTGGAGTGCCGGGACAGGGACCGAGCAGTACTTC. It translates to CAWSAGTGTEQYF.

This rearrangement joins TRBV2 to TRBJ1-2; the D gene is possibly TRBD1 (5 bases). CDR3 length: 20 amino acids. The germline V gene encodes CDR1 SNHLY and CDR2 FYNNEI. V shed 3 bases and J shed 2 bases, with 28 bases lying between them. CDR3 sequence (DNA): TGTGCCAGCAGTGACCATCTTGGGGCTCAGACCGAGCGCTTAAACTATGGCTACACCTTC. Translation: CASSDHLGAQTERLNYGYTF.

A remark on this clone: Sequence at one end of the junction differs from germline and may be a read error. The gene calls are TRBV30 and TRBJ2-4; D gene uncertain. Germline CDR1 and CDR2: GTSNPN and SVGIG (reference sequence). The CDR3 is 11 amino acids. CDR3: CAWSPKNIQYF. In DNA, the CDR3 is TGTGCCTGGAGCCCCAAGAACATTCAGTACTTC.

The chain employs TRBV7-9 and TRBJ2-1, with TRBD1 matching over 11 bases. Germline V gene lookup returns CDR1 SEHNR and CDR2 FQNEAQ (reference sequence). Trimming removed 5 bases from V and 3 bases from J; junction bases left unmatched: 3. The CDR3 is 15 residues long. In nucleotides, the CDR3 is TGTGCCAGCAGCACCGGGACAGGGGGCTACAATGAGCAGTTCTTC. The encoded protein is CASSTGTGGYNEQFF.

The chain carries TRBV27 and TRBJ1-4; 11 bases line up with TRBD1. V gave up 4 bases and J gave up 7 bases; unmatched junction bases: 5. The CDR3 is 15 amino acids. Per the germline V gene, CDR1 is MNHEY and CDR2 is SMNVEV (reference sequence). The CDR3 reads CASSSPGTGGEKLFF. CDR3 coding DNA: TGTGCCAGCAGTTCCCCTGGGACAGGGGGTGAAAAACTGTTTTTT.

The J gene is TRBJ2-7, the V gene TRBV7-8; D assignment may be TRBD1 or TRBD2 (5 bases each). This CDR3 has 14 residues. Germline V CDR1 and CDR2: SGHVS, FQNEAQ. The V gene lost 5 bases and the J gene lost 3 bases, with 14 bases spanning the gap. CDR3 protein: CASSEGPLSYEQYF. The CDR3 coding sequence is TGTGCCAGCAGCGAGGGGCCGCTCAGCTACGAGCAGTACTTC. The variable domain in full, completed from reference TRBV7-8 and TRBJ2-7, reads GAGVSQSPRYKVAKRGQDVALRCDPISGHVSLFWYQQALGQGPEFLTYFQNEAQLDKSGLPSDRFFAERPEGSVSTLKIQRTQQEDSAVYLCASSEGPLSYEQYFGPGTRLTVT.

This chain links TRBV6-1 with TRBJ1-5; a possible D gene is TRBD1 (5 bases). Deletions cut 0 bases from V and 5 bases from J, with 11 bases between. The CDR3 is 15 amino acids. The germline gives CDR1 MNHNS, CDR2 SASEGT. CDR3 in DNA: TGTGCCAGCAGTGAAGCTTTGGCAGGGCATCAGCCCCAGCATTTT. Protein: CASSEALAGHQPQHF.

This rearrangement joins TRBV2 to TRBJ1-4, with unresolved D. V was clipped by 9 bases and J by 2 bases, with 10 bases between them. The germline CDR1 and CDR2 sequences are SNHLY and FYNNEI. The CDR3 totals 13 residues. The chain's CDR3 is CASTGRTNEKLFF. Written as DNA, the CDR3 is TGTGCCAGTACCGGACGGACTAATGAAAAACTGTTTTTT.

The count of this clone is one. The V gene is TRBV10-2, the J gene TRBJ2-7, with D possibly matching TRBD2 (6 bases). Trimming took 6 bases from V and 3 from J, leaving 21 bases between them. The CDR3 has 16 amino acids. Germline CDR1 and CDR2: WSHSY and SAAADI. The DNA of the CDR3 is TGCGCCAGCAGACTCCGGGAGTGGGGACCGAACTACGAGCAGTACTTC. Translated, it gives CASRLREWGPNYEQYF.

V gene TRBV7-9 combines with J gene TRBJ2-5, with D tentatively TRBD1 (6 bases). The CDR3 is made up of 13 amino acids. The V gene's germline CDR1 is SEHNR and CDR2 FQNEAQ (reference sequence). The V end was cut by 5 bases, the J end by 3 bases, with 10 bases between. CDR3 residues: CASSPGQKETQYF. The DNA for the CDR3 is TGTGCCAGCAGCCCTGGACAGAAAGAGACCCAGTACTTC.

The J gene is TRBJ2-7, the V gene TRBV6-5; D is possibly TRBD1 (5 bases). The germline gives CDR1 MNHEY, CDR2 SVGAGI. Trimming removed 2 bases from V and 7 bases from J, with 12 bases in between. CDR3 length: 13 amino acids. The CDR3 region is CASSYPPGWEQYF. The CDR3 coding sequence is TGTGCCAGCAGTTACCCCCCAGGGTGGGAGCAGTACTTC.

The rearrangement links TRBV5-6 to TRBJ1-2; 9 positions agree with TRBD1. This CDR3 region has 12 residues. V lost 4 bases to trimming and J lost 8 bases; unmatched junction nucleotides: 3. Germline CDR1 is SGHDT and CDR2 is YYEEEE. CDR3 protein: CASSQDRGGYTF. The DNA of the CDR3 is TGTGCCAGCAGCCAGGACAGGGGAGGCTACACCTTC.

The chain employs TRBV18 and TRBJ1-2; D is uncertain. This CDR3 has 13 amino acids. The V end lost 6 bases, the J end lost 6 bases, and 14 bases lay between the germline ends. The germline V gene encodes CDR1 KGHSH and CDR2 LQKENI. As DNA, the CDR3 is TGTGCCAGCTCTCCGCAGGCCCGGGATGGCTACACCTTC. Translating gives CASSPQARDGYTF.

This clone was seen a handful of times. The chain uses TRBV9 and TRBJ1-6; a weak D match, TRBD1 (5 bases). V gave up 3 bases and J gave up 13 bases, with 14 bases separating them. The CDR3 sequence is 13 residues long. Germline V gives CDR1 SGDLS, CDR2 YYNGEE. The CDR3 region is CASSGTPGGPLHF. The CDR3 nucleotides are TGTGCCAGCAGCGGGACCCCCGGGGGGCCCCTCCACTTT.

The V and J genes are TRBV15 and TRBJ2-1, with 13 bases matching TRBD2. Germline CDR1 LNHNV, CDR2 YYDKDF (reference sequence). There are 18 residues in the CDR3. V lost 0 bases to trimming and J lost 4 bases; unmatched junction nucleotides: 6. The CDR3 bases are TGTGCCACCAGCAGAGATCGGACTAGCGGGGGTACATACAATGAGCAGTTCTTC. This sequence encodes CATSRDRTSGGTYNEQFF. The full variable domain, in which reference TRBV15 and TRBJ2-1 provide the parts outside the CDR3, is DAMVIQNPRYQVTQFGKPVTLSCSQTLNHNVMYWYQQKSSQAPKLLFHYYDKDFNNEADTPDNFQSRRPNTSFCFLDIRSPGLGDTAMYLCATSRDRTSGGTYNEQFFGPGTRLTVL.

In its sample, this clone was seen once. CDR3 sequence reads: CASSYGGGTPLHF. Here the CDR3 DNA reads TGTGCCAGCAGTTACGGAGGGGGTACACCCCTCCACTTT. V usage is TRBV6-6 and J usage is TRBJ1-6; D perhaps matches TRBD1 (6 bases). The CDR3 is 13 residues long. V dropped 2 bases and J dropped 11 bases, with 10 bases sitting between them. In germline, CDR1 is MNHNY, CDR2 SVGAGI (reference sequence).

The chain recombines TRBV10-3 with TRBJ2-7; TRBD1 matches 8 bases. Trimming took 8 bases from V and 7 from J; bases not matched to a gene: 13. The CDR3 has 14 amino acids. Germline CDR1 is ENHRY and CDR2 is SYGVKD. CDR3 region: CAIGTGLKGREQYF. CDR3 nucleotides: TGTGCCATCGGGACAGGCTTAAAGGGTCGGGAGCAGTACTTC.

CDR3: CASSPLGGDSPLHF. In nucleotides, the CDR3 is TGTGCCAGCTCACCTTTGGGAGGGGACTCACCCCTCCACTTT. The rearrangement links TRBV18 to TRBJ1-6; D might be TRBD1 (5 bases). Germline V CDR1 and CDR2: KGHSH, LQKENI. CDR3 length equals 14 residues. V shed 3 bases and J shed 10 bases, with 13 bases lying between them.

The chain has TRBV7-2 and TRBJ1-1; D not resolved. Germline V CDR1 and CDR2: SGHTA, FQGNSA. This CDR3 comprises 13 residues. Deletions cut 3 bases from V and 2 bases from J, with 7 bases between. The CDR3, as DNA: TGTGCCAGCAGCTTTGGTGCCAACACTGAAGCTTTCTTT. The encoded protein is CASSFGANTEAFF. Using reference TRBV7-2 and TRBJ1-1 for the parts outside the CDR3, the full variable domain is GAGVSQSPSNKVTEKGKDVELRCDPISGHTALYWYRQSLGQGLEFLIYFQGNSAPDKSGLPSDRFSAERTGGSVSTLTIQRTQQEDSAVYLCASSFGANTEAFFGQGTRLTVV.

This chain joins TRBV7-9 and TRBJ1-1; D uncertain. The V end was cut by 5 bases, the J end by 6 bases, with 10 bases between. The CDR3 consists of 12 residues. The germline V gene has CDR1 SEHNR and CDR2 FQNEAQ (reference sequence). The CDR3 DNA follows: TGTGCCAGCAGCCCCCTTCAAGCTGAAGCTTTCTTT. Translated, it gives CASSPLQAEAFF.

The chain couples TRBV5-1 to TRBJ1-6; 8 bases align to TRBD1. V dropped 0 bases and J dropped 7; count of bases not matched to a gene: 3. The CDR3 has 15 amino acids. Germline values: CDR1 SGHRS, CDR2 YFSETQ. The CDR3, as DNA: TGCGCCAGCAGCTTGGGGGACAGGACCAATTCACCCCTCCACTTT. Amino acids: CASSLGDRTNSPLHF.

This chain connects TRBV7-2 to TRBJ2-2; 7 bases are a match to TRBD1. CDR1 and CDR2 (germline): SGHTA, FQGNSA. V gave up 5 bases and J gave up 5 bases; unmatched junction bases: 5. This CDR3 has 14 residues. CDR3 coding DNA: TGTGCCAGCAGCCTCGACAGGGTAACCGGGGAGCTGTTTTTT. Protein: CASSLDRVTGELFF.

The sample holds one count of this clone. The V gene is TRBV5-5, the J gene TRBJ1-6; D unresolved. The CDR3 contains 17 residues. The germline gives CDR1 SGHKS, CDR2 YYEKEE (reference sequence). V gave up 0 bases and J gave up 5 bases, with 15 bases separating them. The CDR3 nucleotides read TGTGCCAGCAGCTTGGGTAGGGCAGGACCTAATAATTCACCCCTCCACTTT. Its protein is CASSLGRAGPNNSPLHF.

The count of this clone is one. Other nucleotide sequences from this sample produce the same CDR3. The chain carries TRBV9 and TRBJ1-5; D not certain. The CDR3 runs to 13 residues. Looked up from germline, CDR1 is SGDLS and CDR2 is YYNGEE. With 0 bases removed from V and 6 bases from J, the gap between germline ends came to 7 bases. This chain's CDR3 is CASSVDGSQPQHF. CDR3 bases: TGTGCCAGCAGCGTAGACGGGTCTCAGCCCCAGCATTTT.

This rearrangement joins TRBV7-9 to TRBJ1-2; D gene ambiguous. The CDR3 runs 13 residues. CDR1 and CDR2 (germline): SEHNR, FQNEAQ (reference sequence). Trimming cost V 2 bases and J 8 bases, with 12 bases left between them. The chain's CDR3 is CASSLRVGDGYTF. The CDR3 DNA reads TGTGCCAGCAGCTTAAGGGTCGGCGACGGCTACACCTTC.